The rows below give T cell receptor beta chains drawn from one sample of a study of blood T cell repertoires in COVID-19. Repertoires were generated with immunoSEQ multiplex PCR, while TCRdb's copy carries only in-frame clones and drops some. The table shows about 240,000 clones, with about nine tenths occurring only once. Material: peripheral blood. These receptor sequences come from a man in his 60s who had recovered from COVID-19. CDR3s include the opening cysteine and the closing phenylalanine or tryptophan. The order of the fields is clone size, V gene, J gene, D gene, CDR3 protein, CDR3 DNA. D genes are given only for firm matches. Size is omitted from some rows. Given values are once, few, many or a class for expanded clones.

>NA|TRBV11-3|TRBJ2-3|TRBD1
CASSPTGDGTDTQYF
TGTGCCAGCAGCCCCACAGGGGACGGCACAGATACGCAGTATTTT
>NA|TRBV27|TRBJ2-3|NA
CASSAPRRSTDTQYF
TGTGCCAGCAGCGCTCCTCGGAGAAGCACAGATACGCAGTATTTT
>NA|TRBV12-5|TRBJ2-3|NA
CASGLGRGMTDTQYF
TGTGCTAGTGGTTTGGGTCGGGGTATGACAGATACGCAGTATTTT
>NA|TRBV5-1|TRBJ1-3|NA
CASSLVPVSGNTIYF
TGCGCCAGCAGCTTGGTCCCGGTCTCTGGAAACACCATATATTTT
>NA|TRBV6-5|TRBJ1-2|NA
CASSSWTGNYGYTF
TGTGCCAGCAGTTCATGGACGGGGAACTATGGCTACACCTTC
>NA|TRBV5-1|TRBJ2-2|TRBD2
CASSWEGTGELFF
TGCGCCAGCAGCTGGGAGGGCACCGGGGAGCTGTTTTTT
>NA|TRBV7-4|TRBJ2-4|NA
CASSLVSRQQGNIQYF
TGTGCCAGCAGCTTAGTAAGCAGACAGCAGGGAAACATTCAGTACTTC
>NA|TRBV5-6|TRBJ2-7|NA
CASSLQGYEQYF
TGTGCCAGCAGCTTGCAGGGGTACGAGCAGTACTTC
>NA|TRBV5-1|TRBJ1-2|TRBD1
CASSWGPGQGEYTF
TGCGCCAGCAGCTGGGGCCCGGGACAGGGGGAATACACCTTC
>NA|TRBV19|TRBJ2-3|NA
CAPRGERCTDTQYF
TGTGCCCCCAGGGGGGAACGGTGCACAGATACGCAGTATTTT
>NA|TRBV18|TRBJ2-2|TRBD1
CASSPRQGNTGELFF
TGTGCCAGCTCACCGAGACAGGGGAACACCGGGGAGCTGTTTTTT
>once|TRBV7-2|TRBJ2-2|NA
CASRKQGVDTGELFF
TGTGCCAGCAGAAAACAGGGTGTGGACACCGGGGAGCTGTTTTTT
>few|TRBV10-3|TRBJ2-5|NA
CAISVGHGRGWTETQYF
TGTGCCATCAGTGTTGGTCATGGCAGGGGCTGGACGGAGACCCAGTACTTC
>NA|TRBV9|TRBJ1-2|NA
CASSGPRGGYTF
TGTGCCAGCAGCGGACCCAGGGGTGGCTACACCTTC
>few|TRBV2|TRBJ1-5|NA
CASSGPRQPQHF
TGTGCCAGCAGTGGCCCGAGGCAGCCCCAGCATTTT
>NA|TRBV4-1|TRBJ2-2|TRBD1
CASSRGQANTGELFF
TGCGCCAGCAGCCGGGGACAGGCGAACACCGGGGAGCTGTTTTTT
>once|TRBV28|TRBJ2-4|NA
CASTSEGAQGFGIQYF
TGTGCCAGCACCTCGGAGGGGGCGCAGGGATTTGGGATTCAGTACTTC
>once|TRBV3-1/TRBV3-2|TRBJ1-2|TRBD1
CASSLGTGGAILGYTF
TGTGCCAGCAGCCTCGGGACAGGGGGCGCGATTTTGGGCTACACCTTC
>NA|TRBV7-9|TRBJ2-3|TRBD2
CASSLVQRGAGDTQYF
TGTGCCAGCAGCTTAGTCCAGCGGGGGGCTGGTGATACGCAGTATTTT
>NA|TRBV10-3|TRBJ1-1|NA
CAISDRGTEAFF
TGTGCCATCAGTGACAGGGGCACTGAAGCTTTCTTT
>NA|TRBV3-1/TRBV3-2|TRBJ1-2|TRBD1
CASSQRTGGFVSYGYTF
TGTGCCAGCAGCCAACGGACAGGGGGCTTTGTTAGCTATGGCTACACCTTC
>NA|TRBV4-2|TRBJ2-1|NA
CASSQENRGEQFF
TGTGCCAGCAGCCAAGAAAACCGGGGAGAGCAGTTCTTC
>NA|TRBV27|TRBJ2-7|TRBD2
CASRRAGGTYEQYF
TGTGCCAGCAGGAGAGCGGGGGGAACCTACGAGCAGTACTTC
>NA|TRBV7-2|TRBJ2-3|TRBD2
CASRMRLAGSDTQYF
TGTGCCAGCAGAATGCGACTAGCGGGGTCAGATACGCAGTATTTT
>NA|TRBV27|TRBJ2-2|TRBD2
CASRLDAGGRTGELFF
TGTGCCAGCAGGCTTGATGCGGGGGGGCGGACCGGGGAGCTGTTTTTT
>NA|TRBV11-2|TRBJ1-1|NA
CASSSSVGTEAFF
TGTGCCAGCAGCTCCTCGGTTGGCACTGAAGCTTTCTTT
>many|TRBV20-1|TRBJ2-2|NA
CSASGGVNTGELFF
TGCAGTGCTAGTGGCGGGGTGAACACCGGGGAGCTGTTTTTT
>NA|TRBV4-1|TRBJ2-7|TRBD2
CASSRAGTNSYEQYF
TGCGCCAGCAGCAGAGCCGGGACTAACTCCTACGAGCAGTACTTC
>once|TRBV9|TRBJ2-1|NA
CASSVAYPGSLTFNEQFF
TGTGCCAGCAGCGTCGCATATCCCGGGTCCTTAACCTTCAATGAGCAGTTCTTC
>NA|TRBV19|TRBJ2-4|NA
CASNSGFTSLIQYF
TGTGCCAGCAATTCCGGGTTTACGTCCCTCATTCAGTACTTC
>NA|TRBV19|TRBJ1-2|NA
CASSIDYRVGYGYTF
TGTGCCAGTAGTATAGATTACAGGGTCGGCTATGGCTACACCTTC
>once|TRBV9|TRBJ2-1|TRBD2
CASRAPGGANNEQFF
TGTGCCAGCAGGGCCCCCGGGGGGGCTAATAATGAGCAGTTCTTC
>many|TRBV28|TRBJ1-5|TRBD1
CASTSSDRVNQPQHF
TGTGCCAGCACCTCTTCGGACAGGGTAAATCAGCCCCAGCATTTT
>NA|TRBV28|TRBJ2-5|NA
CASSGNREETQYF
TGTGCCAGCAGTGGTAACAGAGAAGAGACCCAGTACTTC
>NA|TRBV4-2|TRBJ1-5|NA
CASSPADSSNQPQHF
TGTGCCAGCAGCCCGGCGGACAGCAGCAATCAGCCCCAGCATTTT